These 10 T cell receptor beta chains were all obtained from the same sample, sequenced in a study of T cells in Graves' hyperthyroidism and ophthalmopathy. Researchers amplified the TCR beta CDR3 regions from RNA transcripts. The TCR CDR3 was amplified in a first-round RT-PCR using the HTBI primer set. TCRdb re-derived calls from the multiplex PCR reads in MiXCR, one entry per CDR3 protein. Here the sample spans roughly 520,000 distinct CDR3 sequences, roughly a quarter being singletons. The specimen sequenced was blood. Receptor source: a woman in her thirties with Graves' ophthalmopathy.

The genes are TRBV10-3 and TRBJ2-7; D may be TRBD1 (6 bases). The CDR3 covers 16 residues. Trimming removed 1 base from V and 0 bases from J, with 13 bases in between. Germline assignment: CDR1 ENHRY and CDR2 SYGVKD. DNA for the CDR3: TGTGCCATCAGTGAGTTTTCGGGACACCTCTCCTACGAGCAGTACTTC. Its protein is CAISEFSGHLSYEQYF.

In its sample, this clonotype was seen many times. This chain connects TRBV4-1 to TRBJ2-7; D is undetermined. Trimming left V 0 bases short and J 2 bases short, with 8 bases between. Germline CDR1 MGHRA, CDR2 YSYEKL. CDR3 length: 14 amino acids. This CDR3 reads CASSQEVGPYEQYF. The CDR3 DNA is TGCGCCAGCAGCCAAGAAGTTGGGCCCTACGAGCAGTACTTC.

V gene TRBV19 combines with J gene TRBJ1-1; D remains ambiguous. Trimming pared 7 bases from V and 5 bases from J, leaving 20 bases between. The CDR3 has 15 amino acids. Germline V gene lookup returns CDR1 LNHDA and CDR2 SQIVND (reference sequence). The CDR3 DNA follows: TGTGCCAGTACCCCAAGGACTCCCAGTGGGACTGAAGCTTTCTTT. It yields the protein CASTPRTPSGTEAFF.

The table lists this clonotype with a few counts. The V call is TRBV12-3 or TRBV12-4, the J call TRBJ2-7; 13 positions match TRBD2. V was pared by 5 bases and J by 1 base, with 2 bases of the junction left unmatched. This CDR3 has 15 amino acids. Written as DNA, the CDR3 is TGTGCCAGCAGTCAGACTAGCGGGGGGTCCTACGAGCAGTACTTC. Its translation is CASSQTSGGSYEQYF.

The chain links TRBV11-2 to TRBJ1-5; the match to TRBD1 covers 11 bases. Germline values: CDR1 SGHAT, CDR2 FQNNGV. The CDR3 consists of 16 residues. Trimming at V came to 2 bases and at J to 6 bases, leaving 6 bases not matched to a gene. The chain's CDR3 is CASSLLGQGAGQPQHF. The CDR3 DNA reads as TGTGCCAGCAGCTTACTTGGACAGGGGGCGGGTCAGCCCCAGCATTTT.

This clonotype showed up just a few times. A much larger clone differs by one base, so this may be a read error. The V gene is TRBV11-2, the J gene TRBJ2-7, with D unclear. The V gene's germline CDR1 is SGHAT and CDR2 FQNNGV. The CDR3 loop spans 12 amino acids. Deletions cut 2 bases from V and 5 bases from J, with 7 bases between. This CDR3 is CASSLRAHEQYF. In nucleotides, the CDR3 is TGTGCCAGCAGCTTAAGGGCCCACGAGCAGTACTTC. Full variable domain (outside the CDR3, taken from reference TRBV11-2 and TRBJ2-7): EAGVAQSPRYKIIEKRQSVAFWCNPISGHATLYWYQQILGQGPKLLIQFQNNGVVDDSQLPKDRFSAERLKGVDSTLKIQPAKLEDSAVYLCASSLRAHEQYFGPGTRLTVT.

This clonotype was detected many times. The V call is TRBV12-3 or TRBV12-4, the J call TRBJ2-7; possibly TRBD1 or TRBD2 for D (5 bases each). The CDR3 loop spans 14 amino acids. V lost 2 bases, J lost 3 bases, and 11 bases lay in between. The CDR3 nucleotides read TGTGCCAGCAGTTTAAACGGGGACGACTACGAGCAGTACTTC. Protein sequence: CASSLNGDDYEQYF.

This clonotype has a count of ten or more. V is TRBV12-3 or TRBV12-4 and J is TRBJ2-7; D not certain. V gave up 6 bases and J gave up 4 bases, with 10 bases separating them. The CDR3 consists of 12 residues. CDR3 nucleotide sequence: TGTGCCAGCAGCAAGACAAGTTACGAGCAGTACTTC. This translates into CASSKTSYEQYF.

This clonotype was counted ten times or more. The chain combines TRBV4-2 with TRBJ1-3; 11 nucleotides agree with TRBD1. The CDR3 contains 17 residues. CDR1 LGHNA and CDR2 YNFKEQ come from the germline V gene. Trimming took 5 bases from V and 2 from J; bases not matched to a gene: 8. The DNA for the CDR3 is TGTGCCAGCAGCGTAGGACAGGGGGCGAGCGCTGGAAACACCATATATTTT. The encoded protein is CASSVGQGASAGNTIYF.

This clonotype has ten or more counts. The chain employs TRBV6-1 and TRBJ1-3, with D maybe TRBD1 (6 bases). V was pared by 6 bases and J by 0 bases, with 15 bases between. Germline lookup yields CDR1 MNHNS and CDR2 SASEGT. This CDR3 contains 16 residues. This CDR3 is CASSLTWDTSGNTIYF. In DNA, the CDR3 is TGTGCCAGCAGCCTAACGTGGGACACCTCTGGAAACACCATATATTTT.